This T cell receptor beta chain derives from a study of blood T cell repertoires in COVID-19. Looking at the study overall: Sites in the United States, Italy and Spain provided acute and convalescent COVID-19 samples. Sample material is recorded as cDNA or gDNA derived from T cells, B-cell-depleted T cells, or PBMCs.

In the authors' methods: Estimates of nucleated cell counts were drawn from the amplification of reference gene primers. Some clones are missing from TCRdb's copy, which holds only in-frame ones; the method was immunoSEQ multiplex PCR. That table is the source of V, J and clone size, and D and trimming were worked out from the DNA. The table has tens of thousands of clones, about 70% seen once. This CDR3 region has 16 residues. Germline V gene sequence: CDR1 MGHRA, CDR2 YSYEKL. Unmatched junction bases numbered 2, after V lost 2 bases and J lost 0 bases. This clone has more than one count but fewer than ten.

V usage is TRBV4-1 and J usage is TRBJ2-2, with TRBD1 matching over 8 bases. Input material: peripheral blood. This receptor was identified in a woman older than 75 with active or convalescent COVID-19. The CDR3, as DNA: TGCGCCAGCAGCCAACAGGGGGCTGCGAACACCGGGGAGCTGTTTTTT. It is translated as CASSQQGAANTGELFF.